The 10 T cell receptor beta chains reported below all come from one sample, sequenced in a study of T cell repertoires in cytomegalovirus infection. TCRdb independently ran MiXCR on the reads; one entry per CDR3 protein. The sample records around 230,000 distinct CDR3 sequences, around 6.6% being singletons. The specimen sequenced was PBMCs. The receptors stem from a human donor in good health (CMV status not recorded). Some clones in this sample may be carry-over from other donors' samples.

This clonotype appeared many times. This chain joins TRBV7-2 and TRBJ1-5; 7 bases are a match to TRBD1. Germline loops: CDR1 SGHTA, CDR2 FQGNSA. The CDR3 consists of 15 residues. The trim removed 6 bases at V and 1 base at J, leaving 6 bases unmatched. The CDR3 nucleotides read TGTGCCAGCAGTTCGACAGGGCGAAGCAATCAGCCCCAGCATTTT. Its translation: CASSSTGRSNQPQHF.

This clonotype occurred many times. This sequence joins TRBV7-8 and TRBJ2-2, with 13 bases identical to TRBD2. Germline CDR1 and CDR2: SGHVS and FQNEAQ. V gave up 6 bases and J gave up 6 bases; unmatched junction bases: 7. This CDR3 is 16 amino acids long. The CDR3 reads CASSRRLAGGSGELFF. The CDR3 bases are TGTGCCAGCAGTCGTCGACTAGCGGGGGGTTCCGGGGAGCTGTTTTTT.

This clonotype occurred many times. The J gene is TRBJ2-1, the V gene TRBV12-3 or TRBV12-4; TRBD1 might be the D (6 bases). Trimming stripped 6 bases from V and 7 bases from J, with 10 bases between. This CDR3 region has 12 residues. CDR3 sequence: CASREDSNEQFF. CDR3 nucleotide sequence: TGTGCCAGCAGAGAGGACAGTAATGAGCAGTTCTTC.

This clonotype was seen many times. The gene calls are TRBV7-2 and TRBJ1-1; no definite D call. V gave up 1 base and J gave up 6 bases, with 6 bases separating them. This CDR3 has 12 amino acids. Germline loops: CDR1 SGHTA, CDR2 FQGNSA. The CDR3 reads CASSLVSAEAFF. The CDR3 DNA follows: TGTGCCAGCAGCTTAGTCTCAGCTGAAGCTTTCTTT.

This clonotype was seen ten or more times. V is TRBV19 and J is TRBJ2-5; possibly TRBD1 or TRBD2 for D (5 bases each). V dropped 6 bases and J dropped 4 bases, with 27 bases sitting between them. This CDR3 region has 18 residues. Looked up from germline, CDR1 is LNHDA and CDR2 is SQIVND (reference sequence). DNA for the CDR3: TGTGCCAGTAGCGAAGGCGGTAGAGGGGCCTCGGGGCGAGAGACCCAGTACTTC. It is translated as CASSEGGRGASGRETQYF.

This clonotype was counted at least ten times. This sequence joins TRBV3-1 and TRBJ2-1; D unclear. This CDR3 spans 13 amino acids. Trimming left V 0 bases short and J 6 bases short, with 6 bases between. Germline-derived CDR1 and CDR2 are LGHDT and YNNKEL (reference sequence). CDR3 loop: CASSQDLVNEQFF. The CDR3 region has the DNA TGTGCCAGCAGCCAAGATTTAGTCAATGAGCAGTTCTTC.

Ten or more counts support this clonotype. The CDR3 sequence: CASSKTGTGNYGYTF. For the CDR3, the DNA is TGTGCCAGCAGTAAGACCGGGACAGGGAACTATGGCTACACCTTC. This rearrangement joins TRBV25-1 to TRBJ1-2, with 9 nucleotides matching TRBD1. The J segment lost 2 bases and the V segment lost 5 bases, leaving 6 bases of the junction unmatched. The CDR3 length is 15 residues. Germline-derived CDR1 and CDR2 are MGHDK and SYGVNS.

This clonotype was observed at least ten times. The rearrangement joins TRBV7-9 to TRBJ2-2, with D possibly being TRBD1 (6 bases). CDR3 size: 17 residues. V lost 0 bases to trimming and J lost 3 bases, with 14 bases between them. Germline CDR1 is SEHNR and CDR2 is FQNEAQ (reference sequence). The CDR3 DNA sequence: TGTGCCAGCAGCTTAGCACCGGGACAACGAGACACCGGGGAGCTGTTTTTT. It is translated as CASSLAPGQRDTGELFF.

Many counts were recorded for this clonotype. This chain links TRBV20-1 with TRBJ2-3; 8 nucleotides agree with TRBD2. The CDR3 is made up of 15 amino acids. Germline-derived CDR1 and CDR2 are DFQATT and SNEGSKA (reference sequence). V lost 6 bases, J lost 3 bases, and 11 bases stayed unmatched. The CDR3 DNA follows: TGCAGTGCCTCGCTATCCGGCGGGGGGACAGATACGCAGTATTTT. It encodes CSASLSGGGTDTQYF.

V gene TRBV6-6 combines with J gene TRBJ1-2; 10 bases map to TRBD1. With 2 bases clipped from V and 8 bases from J, the junction kept 8 bases outside the gene matches. The germline V gene has CDR1 MNHNY and CDR2 SVGAGI (reference sequence). The CDR3 totals 15 residues. CDR3 sequence: CASSYTRTGGQGYTF. The DNA for the CDR3 is TGTGCCAGCAGTTACACGAGGACAGGGGGTCAGGGCTACACCTTC.